This TCR beta chain was documented in a study of T cells after yellow fever vaccination. The overall study: Preparation of the low-cell-number fractions used SMART-Seq v4 Ultra Low Input.

The length of the CDR3 is 14 residues. Germline CDR1 reads LNHNV; CDR2 reads YYDKDF (reference sequence). V shed 1 base and J shed 8 bases, with 11 bases lying between them. This clonotype was counted a few times. Its antigen is as yet unknown. One entry per CDR3 protein results from TCRdb running MiXCR on the 5' RACE reads. Among some 350,000 distinct CDR3 sequences listed, under 7.5% were seen once. Study-wide findings and caveats: Most clones from primary vaccination were detected again post-booster (just over 95% CD4, 88% CD8).

The rearrangement joins TRBV15 to TRBJ1-4; a possible D gene is TRBD1 (5 bases). The clonotype was recovered from a man aged 25-45 years who received the YFV17D yellow fever vaccine. The sequencing here drew on PBMCs, taken 5 days after the yellow fever booster vaccination. The CDR3 loop reads CATSRAGPLEKLFF. The DNA for the CDR3 is TGTGCCACCAGCAGAGCAGGGCCCCTAGAAAAACTGTTTTTT.